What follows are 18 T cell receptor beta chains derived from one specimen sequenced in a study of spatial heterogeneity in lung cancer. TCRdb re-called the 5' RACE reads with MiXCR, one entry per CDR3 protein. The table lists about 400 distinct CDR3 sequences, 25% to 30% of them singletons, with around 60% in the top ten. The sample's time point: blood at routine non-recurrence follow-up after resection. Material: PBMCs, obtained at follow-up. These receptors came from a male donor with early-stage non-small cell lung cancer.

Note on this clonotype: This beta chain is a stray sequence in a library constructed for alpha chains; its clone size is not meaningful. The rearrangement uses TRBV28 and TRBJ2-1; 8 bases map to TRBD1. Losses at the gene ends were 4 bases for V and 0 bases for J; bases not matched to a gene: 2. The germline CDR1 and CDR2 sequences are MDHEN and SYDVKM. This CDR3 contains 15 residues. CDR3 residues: CASSSTGGSYNEQFF. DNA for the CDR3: TGTGCCAGCAGTTCCACAGGGGGCTCCTACAATGAGCAGTTCTTC.

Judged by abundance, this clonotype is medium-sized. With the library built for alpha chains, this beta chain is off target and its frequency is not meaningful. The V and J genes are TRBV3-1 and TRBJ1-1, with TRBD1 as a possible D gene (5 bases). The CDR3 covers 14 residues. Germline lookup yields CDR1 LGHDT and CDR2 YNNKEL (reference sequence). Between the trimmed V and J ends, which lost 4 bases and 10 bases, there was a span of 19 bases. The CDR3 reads CASSLTAEGSGAFF. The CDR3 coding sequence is TGTGCCAGCAGCCTGACGGCGGAGGGGTCGGGAGCTTTCTTT.

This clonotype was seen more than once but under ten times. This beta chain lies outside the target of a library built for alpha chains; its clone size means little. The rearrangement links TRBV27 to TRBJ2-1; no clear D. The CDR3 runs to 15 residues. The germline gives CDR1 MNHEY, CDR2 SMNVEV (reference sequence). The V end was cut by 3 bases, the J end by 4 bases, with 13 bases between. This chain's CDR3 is CASSLSGVSYNEQFF. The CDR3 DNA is TGTGCCAGCAGTTTGAGTGGGGTCTCATACAATGAGCAGTTCTTC.

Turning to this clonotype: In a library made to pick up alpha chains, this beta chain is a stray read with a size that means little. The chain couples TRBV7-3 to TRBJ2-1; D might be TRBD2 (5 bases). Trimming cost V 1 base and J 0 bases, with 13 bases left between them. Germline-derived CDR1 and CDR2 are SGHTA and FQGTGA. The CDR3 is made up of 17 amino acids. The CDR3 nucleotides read TGTGCCAGCAGCTTAAGGTCTAGCCGCAGCTCCTACAATGAGCAGTTCTTC. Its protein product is CASSLRSSRSSYNEQFF.

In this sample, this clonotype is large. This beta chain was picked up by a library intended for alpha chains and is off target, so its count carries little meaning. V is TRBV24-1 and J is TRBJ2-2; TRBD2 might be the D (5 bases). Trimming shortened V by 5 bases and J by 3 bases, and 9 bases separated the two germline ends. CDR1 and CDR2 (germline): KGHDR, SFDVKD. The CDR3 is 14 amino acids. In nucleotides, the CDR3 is TGTGCCACCAGTGCGGCGGGCTACACCGGGGAGCTGTTTTTT. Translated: CATSAAGYTGELFF.

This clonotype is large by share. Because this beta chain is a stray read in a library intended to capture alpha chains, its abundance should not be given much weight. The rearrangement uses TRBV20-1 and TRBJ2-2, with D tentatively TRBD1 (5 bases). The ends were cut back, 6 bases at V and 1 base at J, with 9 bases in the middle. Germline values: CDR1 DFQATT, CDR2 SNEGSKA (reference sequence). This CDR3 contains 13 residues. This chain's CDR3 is CSAHGQNTGELFF. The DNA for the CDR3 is TGCAGTGCCCACGGACAGAACACCGGGGAGCTGTTTTTT.

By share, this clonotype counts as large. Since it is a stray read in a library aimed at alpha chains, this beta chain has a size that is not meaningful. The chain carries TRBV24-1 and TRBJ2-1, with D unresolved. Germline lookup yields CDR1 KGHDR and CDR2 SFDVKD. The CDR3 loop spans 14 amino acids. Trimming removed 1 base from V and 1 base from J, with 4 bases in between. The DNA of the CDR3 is TGTGCCACCAGTGATTTCAGTTCCTACAATGAGCAGTTCTTC. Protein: CATSDFSSYNEQFF.

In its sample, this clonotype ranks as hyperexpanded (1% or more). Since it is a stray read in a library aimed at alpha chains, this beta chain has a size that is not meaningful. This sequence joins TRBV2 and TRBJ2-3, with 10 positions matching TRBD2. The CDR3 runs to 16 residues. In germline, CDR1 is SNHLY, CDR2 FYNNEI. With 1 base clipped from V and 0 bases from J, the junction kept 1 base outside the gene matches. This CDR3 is CASSEGTSGSTDTQYF. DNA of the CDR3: TGTGCCAGCAGTGAAGGGACTAGCGGTAGCACAGATACGCAGTATTTT.

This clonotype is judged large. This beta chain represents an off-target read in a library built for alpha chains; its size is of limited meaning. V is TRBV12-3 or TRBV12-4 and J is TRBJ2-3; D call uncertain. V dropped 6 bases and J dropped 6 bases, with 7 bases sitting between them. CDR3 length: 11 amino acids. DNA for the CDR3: TGTGCCAGCAGACTGGGTGATACGCAGTATTTT. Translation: CASRLGDTQYF.

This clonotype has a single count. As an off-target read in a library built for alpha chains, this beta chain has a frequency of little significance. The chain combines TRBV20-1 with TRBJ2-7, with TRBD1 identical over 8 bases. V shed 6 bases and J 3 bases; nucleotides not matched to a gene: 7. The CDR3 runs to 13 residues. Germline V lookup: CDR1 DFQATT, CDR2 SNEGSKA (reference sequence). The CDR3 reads CSARGQGDYEQYF. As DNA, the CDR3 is TGCAGTGCCCGCGGACAGGGCGACTACGAGCAGTACTTC.

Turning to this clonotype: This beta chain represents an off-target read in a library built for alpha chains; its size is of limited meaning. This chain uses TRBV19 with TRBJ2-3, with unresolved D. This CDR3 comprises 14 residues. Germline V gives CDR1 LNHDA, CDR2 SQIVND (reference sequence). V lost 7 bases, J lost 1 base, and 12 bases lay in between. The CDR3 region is CASTLDGRTDTQYF. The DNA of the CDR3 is TGTGCCAGTACCCTGGACGGACGCACAGATACGCAGTATTTT.

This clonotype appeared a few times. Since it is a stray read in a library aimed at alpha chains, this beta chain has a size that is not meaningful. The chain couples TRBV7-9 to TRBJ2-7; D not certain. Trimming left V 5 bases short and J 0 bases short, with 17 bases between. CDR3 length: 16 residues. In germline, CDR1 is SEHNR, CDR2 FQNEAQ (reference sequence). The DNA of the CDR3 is TGTGCCAGCAGCCGAAGCAATCATAGAAACTCCTACGAGCAGTACTTC. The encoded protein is CASSRSNHRNSYEQYF. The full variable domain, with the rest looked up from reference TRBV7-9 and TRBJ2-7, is DTGVSQNPRHKITKRGQNVTFRCDPISEHNRLYWYRQTLGQGPEFLTYFQNEAQLEKSRLLSDRFSAERPKGSFSTLEIQRTEQGDSAMYLCASSRSNHRNSYEQYFGPGTRLTVT.

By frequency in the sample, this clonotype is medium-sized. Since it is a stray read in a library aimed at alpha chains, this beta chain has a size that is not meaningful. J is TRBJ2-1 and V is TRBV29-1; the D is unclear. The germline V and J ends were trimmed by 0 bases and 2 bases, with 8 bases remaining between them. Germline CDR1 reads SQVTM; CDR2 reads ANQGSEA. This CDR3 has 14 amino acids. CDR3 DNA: TGCAGCGTTGAAGATCTCCTAGCCTACAATGAGCAGTTCTTC. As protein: CSVEDLLAYNEQFF.

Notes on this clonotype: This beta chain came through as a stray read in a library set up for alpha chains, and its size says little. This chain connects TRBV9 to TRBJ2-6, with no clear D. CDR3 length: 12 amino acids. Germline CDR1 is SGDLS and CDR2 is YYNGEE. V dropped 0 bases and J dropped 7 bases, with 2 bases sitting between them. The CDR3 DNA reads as TGTGCCAGCAGCGTAGACGCCAACGTCCTGACTTTC. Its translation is CASSVDANVLTF. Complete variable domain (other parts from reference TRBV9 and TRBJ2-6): DSGVTQTPKHLITATGQRVTLRCSPRSGDLSVYWYQQSLDQGLQFLIQYYNGEERAKGNILERFSAQQFPDLHSELNLSSLELGDSALYFCASSVDANVLTFGAGSRLTVL.

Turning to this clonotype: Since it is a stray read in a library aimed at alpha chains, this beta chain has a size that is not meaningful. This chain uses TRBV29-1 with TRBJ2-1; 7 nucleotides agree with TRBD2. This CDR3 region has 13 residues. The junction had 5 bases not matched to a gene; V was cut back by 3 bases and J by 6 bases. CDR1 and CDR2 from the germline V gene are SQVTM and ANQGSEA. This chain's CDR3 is CSVEEGTTNEQFF. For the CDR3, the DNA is TGCAGCGTTGAGGAGGGGACTACCAATGAGCAGTTCTTC.

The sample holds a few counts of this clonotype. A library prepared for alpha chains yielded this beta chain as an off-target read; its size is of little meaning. This CDR3 reads CSVVPARLASSTDTQYF. For the CDR3, the DNA is TGCAGCGTTGTGCCCGCTCGACTAGCCTCTAGCACAGATACGCAGTATTTT. The V gene is TRBV29-1, the J gene TRBJ2-3; 7 nucleotides match TRBD2. Germline lookup yields CDR1 SQVTM and CDR2 ANQGSEA. The CDR3 covers 17 residues. With V trimmed by 4 bases and J by 0 bases, 13 bases remained unmatched.

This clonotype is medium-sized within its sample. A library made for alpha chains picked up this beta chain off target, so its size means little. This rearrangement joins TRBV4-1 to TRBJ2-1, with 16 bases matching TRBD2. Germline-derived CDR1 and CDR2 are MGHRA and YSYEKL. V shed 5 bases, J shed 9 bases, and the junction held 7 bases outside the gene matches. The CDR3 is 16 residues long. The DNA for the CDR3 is TGCGCCAGCAGCGGGGGACTAGCGGGAGGGCCCGGTGAGCAGTTCTTC. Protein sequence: CASSGGLAGGPGEQFF.

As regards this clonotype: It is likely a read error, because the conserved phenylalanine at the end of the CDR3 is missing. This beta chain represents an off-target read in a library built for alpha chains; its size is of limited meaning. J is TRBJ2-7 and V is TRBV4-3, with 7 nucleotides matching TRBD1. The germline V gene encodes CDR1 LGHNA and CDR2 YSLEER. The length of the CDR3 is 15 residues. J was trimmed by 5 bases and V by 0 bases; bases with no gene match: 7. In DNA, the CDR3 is TGCGCCAGCAGCCAAGACCCCCGAGGGGGCAACGAGCAGTACTAC. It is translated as CASSQDPRGGNEQYY.